This record covers a single TCR beta chain. This clonotype was picked up a small number of times. The specificity of this receptor is unknown. The input lacks base qualities; no much larger clone sits a single base away. Library preparation used PCR. TCRdb records Illumina HiSeq 2500 as the sequencer. To normalize quantification of the TCRbeta repertoire, the TCR libraries were built with molecular barcoding that relied on unique molecular identifiers. TCRdb reworked the public reads: Q25 trimming with fastp, MiXCR clone assembly, productive beta chains retained. Merged by CDR3 protein, the rows form single entries marked with the most common genes and DNA. The sample table contains 610,000 or so distinct CDR3 sequences; only one count was recorded for 27% of them. The ten largest clones capture 35% to 40% of the sample. The data originate from a study of T-cell reconstitution after alpha-beta-depleted transplantation in children (dated by TCRdb to about 2016). Background for the entire study: T-cell immune reconstitution after TCRalphabeta/CD19-depleted allogeneic hematopoietic cell transplantation in children was quantitatively tracked in the study by means of TCR repertoire profiling.

This sample's treatment or condition label indicates: allogeneic hematopoietic cell transplantation with graft depleted of TCRalphabeta T cells and CD19 B cells. TCRalphabeta/CD19-depleted allogeneic hematopoietic cell grafts were given to the transplant recipients, all of whom were children. Overall study results and their limits: Over subsequent months, a decline in hyperexpanded clone frequencies was noted, and after one year, T-cell counts and TCRbeta diversity were mostly ascribed to newly produced T cells. The apparently early recovery of alphabetaT-cell counts about two months after transplant reportedly depended on only several hundred rapidly expanded clones that came from non-depleted graft cells. In some patients, high TCRbeta diversity at day 60 was attributed to recipient T cells and intrathymic progenitors that had survived conditioning.

Including the terminal cysteine and phenylalanine, the CDR3 comprises 13 residues. The CDR3 DNA has 39 bases and is translated from base 1. Based on the germline V gene, the CDR1 and CDR2 sequences are SQVTM and ANQGSEA. Trimming removed 8 bases from V and 7 bases from J; the gene matches leave 4 bases unexplained. Specimen: PBMCs, collected before TCRalphabeta/CD19-depleted stem cell transplant. This chain joins TRBV29-1 to TRBJ2-1; 14 bases in the middle match TRBD2. This receptor was identified in a boy under two years old with Wiskott-Aldrich syndrome, due to receive a stem cell transplant. CDR3 reads: CSSGTSGRNEQFF. Read as DNA, the sequence is TGCAGCAGCGGGACTAGCGGGAGAAATGAGCAGTTCTTC.